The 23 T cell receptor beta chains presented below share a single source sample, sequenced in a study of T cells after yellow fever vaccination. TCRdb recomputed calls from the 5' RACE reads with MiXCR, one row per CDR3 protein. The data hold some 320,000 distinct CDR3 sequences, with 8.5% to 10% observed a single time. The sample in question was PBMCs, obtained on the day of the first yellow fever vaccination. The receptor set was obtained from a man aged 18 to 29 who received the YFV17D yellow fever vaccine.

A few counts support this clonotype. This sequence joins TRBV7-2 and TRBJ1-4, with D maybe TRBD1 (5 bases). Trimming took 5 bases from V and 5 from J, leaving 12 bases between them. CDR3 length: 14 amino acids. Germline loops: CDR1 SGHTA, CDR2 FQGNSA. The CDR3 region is CASSPLRENEKLFF. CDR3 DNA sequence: TGTGCCAGCAGCCCACTCAGGGAAAATGAAAAACTGTTTTTT.

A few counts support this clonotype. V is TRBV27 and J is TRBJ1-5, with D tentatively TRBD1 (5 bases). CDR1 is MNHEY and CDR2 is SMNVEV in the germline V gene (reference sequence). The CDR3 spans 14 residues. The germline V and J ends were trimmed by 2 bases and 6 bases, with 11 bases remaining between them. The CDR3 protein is CASSLGGISQPQHF. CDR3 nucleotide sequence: TGTGCCAGCAGTTTAGGGGGGATAAGTCAGCCCCAGCATTTT.

CDR3 in amino acids: CSARVGTGGIEPQHF. The DNA of the CDR3 is TGCAGTGCTAGAGTCGGGACAGGGGGCATAGAGCCCCAGCATTTT. The chain combines TRBV20-1 with TRBJ1-5; 12 nucleotides agree with TRBD1. This CDR3 has 15 residues. Trimming took 1 base from V and 8 from J; bases not matched to a gene: 6. Germline CDR1 DFQATT, CDR2 SNEGSKA (reference sequence).

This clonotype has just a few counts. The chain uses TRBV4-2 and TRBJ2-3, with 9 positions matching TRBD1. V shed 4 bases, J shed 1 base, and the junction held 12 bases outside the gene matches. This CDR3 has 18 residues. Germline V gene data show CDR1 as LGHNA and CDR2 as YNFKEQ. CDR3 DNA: TGTGCCAGCAGCCCTGGGAAAACCGGGACAGGGCGCACAGATACGCAGTATTTT. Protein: CASSPGKTGTGRTDTQYF.

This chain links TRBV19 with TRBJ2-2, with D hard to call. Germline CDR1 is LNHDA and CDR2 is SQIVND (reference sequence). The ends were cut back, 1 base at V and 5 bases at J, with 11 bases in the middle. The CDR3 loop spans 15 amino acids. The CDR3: CASSIVQDLTGELFF. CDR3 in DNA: TGTGCCAGTAGTATAGTTCAGGATTTGACCGGGGAGCTGTTTTTT. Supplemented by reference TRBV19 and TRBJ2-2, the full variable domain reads DGGITQSPKYLFRKEGQNVTLSCEQNLNHDAMYWYRQDPGQGLRLIYYSQIVNDFQKGDIAEGYSVSREKKESFPLTVTSAQKNPTAFYLCASSIVQDLTGELFFGEGSRLTVL.

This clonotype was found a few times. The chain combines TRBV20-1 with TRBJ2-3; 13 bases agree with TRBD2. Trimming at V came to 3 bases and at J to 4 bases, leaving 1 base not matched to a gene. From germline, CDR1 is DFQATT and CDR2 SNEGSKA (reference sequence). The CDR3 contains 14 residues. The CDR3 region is CSARGLAGSDTQYF. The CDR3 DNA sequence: TGCAGTGCTAGGGGACTAGCGGGATCAGATACGCAGTATTTT.

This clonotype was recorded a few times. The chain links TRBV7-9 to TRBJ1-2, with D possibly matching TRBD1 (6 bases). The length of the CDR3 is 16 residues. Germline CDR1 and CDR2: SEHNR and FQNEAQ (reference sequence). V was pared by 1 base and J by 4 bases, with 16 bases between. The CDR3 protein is CASSLEGGAGLYGYTF. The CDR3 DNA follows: TGTGCCAGCAGCTTAGAAGGGGGGGCTGGACTCTATGGCTACACCTTC.

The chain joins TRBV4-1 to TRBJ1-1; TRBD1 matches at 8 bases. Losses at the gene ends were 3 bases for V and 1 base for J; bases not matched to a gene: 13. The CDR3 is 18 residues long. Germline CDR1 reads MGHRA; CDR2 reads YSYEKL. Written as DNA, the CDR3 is TGCGCCAGCAGCCAGGCCATAACAGGGGGTTCGCGGAACACTGAAGCTTTCTTT. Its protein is CASSQAITGGSRNTEAFF.

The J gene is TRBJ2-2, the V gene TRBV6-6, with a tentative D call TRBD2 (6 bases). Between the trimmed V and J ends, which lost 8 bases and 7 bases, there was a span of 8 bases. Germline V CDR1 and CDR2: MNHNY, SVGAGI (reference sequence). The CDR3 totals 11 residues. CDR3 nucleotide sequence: TGTGCCAGCTGGGGACTCGGGGAGCTGTTTTTT. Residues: CASWGLGELFF.

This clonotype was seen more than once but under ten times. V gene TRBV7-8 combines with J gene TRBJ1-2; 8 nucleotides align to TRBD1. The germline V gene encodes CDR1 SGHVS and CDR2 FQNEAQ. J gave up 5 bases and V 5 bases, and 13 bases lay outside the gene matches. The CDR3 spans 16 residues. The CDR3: CASSPMGGGDRYGYTF. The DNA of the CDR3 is TGTGCCAGCAGCCCGATGGGGGGGGGGGACAGGTATGGCTACACCTTC.

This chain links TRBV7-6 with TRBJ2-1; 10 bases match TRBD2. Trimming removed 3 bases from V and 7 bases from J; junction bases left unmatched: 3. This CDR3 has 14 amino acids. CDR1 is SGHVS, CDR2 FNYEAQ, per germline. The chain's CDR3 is CASSLQTSGNEQFF. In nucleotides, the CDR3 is TGTGCCAGCAGCTTGCAGACTAGCGGGAATGAGCAGTTCTTC.

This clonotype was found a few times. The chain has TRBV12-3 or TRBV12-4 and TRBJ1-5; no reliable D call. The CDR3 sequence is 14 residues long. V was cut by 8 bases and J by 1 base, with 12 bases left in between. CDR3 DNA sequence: TGTGCCAGCGGAGTCGGCGCCAGCAATCAGCCCCAGCATTTT. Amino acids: CASGVGASNQPQHF.

The CDR3 DNA sequence: TGTGCCAGCAGCCCTGCCGGGACAGGGTTGGTCGGGGCCAACGTCCTGACTTTC. Translating gives CASSPAGTGLVGANVLTF. V gene TRBV7-3 combines with J gene TRBJ2-6, with TRBD1 identical over 9 bases. The length of the CDR3 is 18 residues. Germline assignment: CDR1 SGHTA and CDR2 FQGTGA. Trimming at V came to 5 bases and at J to 4 bases, leaving 12 bases not matched to a gene.

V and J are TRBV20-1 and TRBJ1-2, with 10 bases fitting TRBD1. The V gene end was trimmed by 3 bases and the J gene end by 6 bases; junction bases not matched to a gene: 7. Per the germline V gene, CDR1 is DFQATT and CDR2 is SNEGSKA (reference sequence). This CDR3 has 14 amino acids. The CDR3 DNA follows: TGCAGTGCTAGCCGGGACAGGGGAGAAAATGGCTACACCTTC. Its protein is CSASRDRGENGYTF.

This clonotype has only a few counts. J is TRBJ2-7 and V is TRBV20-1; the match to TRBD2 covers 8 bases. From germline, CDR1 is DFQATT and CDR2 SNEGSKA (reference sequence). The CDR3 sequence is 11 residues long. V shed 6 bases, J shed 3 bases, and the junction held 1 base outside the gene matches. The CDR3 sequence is CSARGGYEQYF. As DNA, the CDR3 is TGCAGTGCCCGGGGGGGCTACGAGCAGTACTTC.

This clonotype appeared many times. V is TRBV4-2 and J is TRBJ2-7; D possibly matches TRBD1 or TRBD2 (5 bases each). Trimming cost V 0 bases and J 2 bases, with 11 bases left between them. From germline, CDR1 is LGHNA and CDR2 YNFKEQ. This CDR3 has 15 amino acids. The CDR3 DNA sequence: TGTGCCAGCAGCCAAGACTGGGGGAGCGCCTACGAGCAGTACTTC. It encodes CASSQDWGSAYEQYF.

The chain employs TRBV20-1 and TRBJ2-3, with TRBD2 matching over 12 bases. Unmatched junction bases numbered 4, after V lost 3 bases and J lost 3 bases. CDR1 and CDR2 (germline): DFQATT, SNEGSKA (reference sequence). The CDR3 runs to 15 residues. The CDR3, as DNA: TGCAGTGCTAGCGGACTAGCGGGGTATACAGATACGCAGTATTTT. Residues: CSASGLAGYTDTQYF.

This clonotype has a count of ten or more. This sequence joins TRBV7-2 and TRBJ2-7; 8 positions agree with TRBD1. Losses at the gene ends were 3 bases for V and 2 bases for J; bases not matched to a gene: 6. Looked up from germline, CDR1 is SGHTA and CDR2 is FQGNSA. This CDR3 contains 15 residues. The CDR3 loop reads CASSFQTGATYEQYV. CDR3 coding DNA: TGTGCCAGCAGCTTTCAGACAGGGGCAACCTACGAGCAGTACGTC.

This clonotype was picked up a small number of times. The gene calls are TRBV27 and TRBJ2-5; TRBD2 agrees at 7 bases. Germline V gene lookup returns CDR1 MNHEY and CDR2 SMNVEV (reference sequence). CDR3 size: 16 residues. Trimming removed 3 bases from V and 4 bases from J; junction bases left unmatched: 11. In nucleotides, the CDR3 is TGTGCCAGCAGTTTGGTAGGGAGGGGCGAGGGAGAGACCCAGTACTTC. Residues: CASSLVGRGEGETQYF.

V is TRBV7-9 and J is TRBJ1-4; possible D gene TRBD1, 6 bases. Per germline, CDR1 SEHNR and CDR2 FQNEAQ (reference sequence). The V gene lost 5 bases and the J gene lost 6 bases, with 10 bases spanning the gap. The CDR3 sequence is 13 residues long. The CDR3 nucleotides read TGTGCCAGCAGCAGACAGGCGGATGAAAAACTGTTTTTT. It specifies CASSRQADEKLFF.

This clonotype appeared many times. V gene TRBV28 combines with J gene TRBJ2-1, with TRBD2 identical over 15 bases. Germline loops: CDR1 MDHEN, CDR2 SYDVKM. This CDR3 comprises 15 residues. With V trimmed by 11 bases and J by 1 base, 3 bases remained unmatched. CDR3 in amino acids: CAGLAGGRSYNEQFF. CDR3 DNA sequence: TGTGCCGGACTAGCGGGGGGGAGATCCTACAATGAGCAGTTCTTC.

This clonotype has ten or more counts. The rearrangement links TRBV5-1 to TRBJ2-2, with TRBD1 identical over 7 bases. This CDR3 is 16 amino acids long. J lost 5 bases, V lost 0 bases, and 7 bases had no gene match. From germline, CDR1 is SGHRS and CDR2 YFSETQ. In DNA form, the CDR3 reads TGCGCCAGCAGCTTGGGACAGGGAGTCGAAACCGGGGAGCTGTTTTTT. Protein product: CASSLGQGVETGELFF.

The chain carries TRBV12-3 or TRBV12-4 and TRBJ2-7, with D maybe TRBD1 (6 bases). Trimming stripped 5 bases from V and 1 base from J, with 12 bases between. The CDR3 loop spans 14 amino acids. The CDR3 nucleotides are TGTGCCAGCAGTCCCGGACAGCCGTCCTACGAGCAGTACTTC. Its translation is CASSPGQPSYEQYF.